This record looks at one TCR beta chain sequence and its context. The CDR3 consists of 15 residues. Germline CDR1 and CDR2: LNHDA and SQIVND (reference sequence). V trimming: 5 bases; J trimming: 6 bases; junction bases outside the gene matches: 11. The data belong to a study of technical replicates of blood from a handful of donors. Some clones are missing from TCRdb's copy, which holds only in-frame ones; the method was immunoSEQ multiplex PCR. Counted here are 79,000 or so clones, 93% occurring once; the ten biggest clones make up about 0.37%. This receptor was taken from a human donor in good health. The chain links TRBV19 to TRBJ2-7; 9 bases are shared with TRBD1. The sequencing input was T cells isolated from PBMCs. The CDR3 sequence: CASSRAGTGSREQYF. Here the CDR3 DNA reads TGTGCCAGTAGTCGGGCCGGGACAGGGAGTCGCGAGCAGTACTTC.